This T cell receptor (beta chain) came from a study of T-cell memory formation after mild COVID-19. Worth noting for this clonotype: The antigen is unknown.

The 5'RACE method, run with constant-segment primers, produced TCR alpha and TCR beta cDNA libraries (carrying sample barcodes and UMIs). TCRdb re-derived calls from the 5' RACE reads in MiXCR, one entry per CDR3 protein. Among approximately 250,000 distinct CDR3 sequences listed, 15% were seen once. Study-wide results and caveats: Clones from the second wave (peaking day 37) had unconfirmed SARS-CoV-2 specificity. Pre-infection memory held some responding clones, suggesting pre-existing cross-reactive T cells responded.

The sample consisted of PBMCs or a T cell subset sorted from them (not recorded which). This clonotype was obtained from an adult woman who had mild COVID-19 (a few samples of this study predate the infection). Cell type and time point are not known.

CDR3 bases: TGCGCCAGCAGCTTGGAGACTAGCGGGACCGGGGAGCTGTTTTTT. As protein: CASSLETSGTGELFF. The chain uses TRBV5-1 and TRBJ2-2; 10 bases map to TRBD2. With 0 bases clipped from V and 5 bases from J, the junction kept 1 base outside the gene matches. Germline loops: CDR1 SGHRS, CDR2 YFSETQ. The CDR3 has 15 amino acids.